Each of the 26 T cell receptor beta chains below was sequenced from the same sample in a study of blood T cell repertoires in COVID-19. Method: immunoSEQ multiplex PCR; TCRdb's copy keeps in-frame clones and lacks some. The table has 350,000 or so clones, 88% seen once. The sample taken for sequencing was peripheral blood. The receptors originated from a woman aged 30 to 39 with COVID-19, enrolled during active disease.

To note about this clone: Other DNA sequences in the sample encode the same CDR3. The chain combines TRBV19 with TRBJ1-5; 9 positions match TRBD1. V lost 3 bases and J lost 3; bases outside the gene matches: 3. This CDR3 has 15 residues. Germline values: CDR1 LNHDA, CDR2 SQIVND (reference sequence). The chain's CDR3 is CASSIGQGFNQPQHF. Written as DNA, the CDR3 is TGTGCCAGTAGTATCGGACAGGGGTTCAATCAGCCCCAGCATTTT.

The J gene is TRBJ1-4, the V gene TRBV20-1; TRBD1 agrees at 7 bases. CDR3 length: 17 amino acids. With 3 bases clipped from V and 3 bases from J, the junction kept 13 bases outside the gene matches. Germline V gene lookup returns CDR1 DFQATT and CDR2 SNEGSKA (reference sequence). The CDR3 is CSASFGQGGNSNEKLFF. For the CDR3, the DNA is TGCAGTGCTAGTTTCGGCCAGGGGGGTAATTCTAATGAAAAACTGTTTTTT.

The V gene is TRBV10-3, the J gene TRBJ1-2; D remains ambiguous. The CDR3 totals 16 residues. Germline V gene lookup returns CDR1 ENHRY and CDR2 SYGVKD. Trimming cost V 3 bases and J 4 bases, with 18 bases left between them. The CDR3 region is CAISDSSDGGFYGYTF. The CDR3 nucleotides read TGTGCCATCAGTGACTCCTCGGACGGAGGATTCTATGGCTACACCTTC.

On this clone itself: The sample holds other DNA sequences that translate to the same CDR3. This chain links TRBV28 with TRBJ1-2; D is unclear. V shed 4 bases and J shed 4 bases, with 7 bases lying between them. There are 12 residues in the CDR3. Germline assignment: CDR1 MDHEN and CDR2 SYDVKM. CDR3 residues: CASSSGFYGYTF. CDR3 coding DNA: TGTGCCAGCAGTTCGGGATTCTATGGCTACACCTTC.

The gene calls are TRBV2 and TRBJ2-1, with 8 bases matching TRBD1. V lost 7 bases to trimming and J lost 0 bases; unmatched junction nucleotides: 8. Germline V gene data show CDR1 as SNHLY and CDR2 as FYNNEI. The CDR3 is made up of 16 amino acids. Here the CDR3 reads CASNRRGQVSYNEQFF. CDR3 in DNA: TGTGCCAGCAATCGGAGGGGACAGGTCTCCTACAATGAGCAGTTCTTC.

The chain combines TRBV6-5 with TRBJ2-3; tentatively, D is TRBD1 (5 bases). In germline, CDR1 is MNHEY, CDR2 SVGAGI. There are 15 residues in the CDR3. V lost 8 bases to trimming and J lost 0 bases, with 15 bases between them. The CDR3 protein is CASARTSGSTDTQYF. CDR3 DNA: TGTGCCAGCGCCAGGACAAGTGGAAGCACAGATACGCAGTATTTT.

The rearrangement uses TRBV18 and TRBJ1-1; D uncertain. Trimming stripped 2 bases from V and 0 bases from J, with 7 bases between. Germline loops: CDR1 KGHSH, CDR2 LQKENI. This CDR3 region has 14 residues. This CDR3 reads CASSPTDMNTEAFF. CDR3 coding DNA: TGTGCCAGCTCACCAACCGACATGAACACTGAAGCTTTCTTT. Looking up the rest from reference TRBV18 and TRBJ1-1 gives the full variable domain: NAGVMQNPRHLVRRRGQEARLRCSPMKGHSHVYWYRQLPEEGLKFMVYLQKENIIDESGMPKERFSAEFPKEGPSILRIQQVVRGDSAAYFCASSPTDMNTEAFFGQGTRLTVV.

The chain combines TRBV7-8 with TRBJ1-4, with TRBD1 matching over 8 bases. The CDR3 consists of 13 residues. Trimming took 4 bases from V and 7 from J; bases not matched to a gene: 2. In germline, CDR1 is SGHVS, CDR2 FQNEAQ. CDR3 nucleotides: TGTGCCAGCAGCTCAACAGGGGGTGAAAAACTGTTTTTT. This gives the protein CASSSTGGEKLFF. Based on the CDR3 plus reference TRBV7-8 and TRBJ1-4, the full variable domain is GAGVSQSPRYKVAKRGQDVALRCDPISGHVSLFWYQQALGQGPEFLTYFQNEAQLDKSGLPSDRFFAERPEGSVSTLKIQRTQQEDSAVYLCASSSTGGEKLFFGSGTQLSVL.

The V and J genes are TRBV5-4 and TRBJ2-2, with 8 bases identical to TRBD1. CDR3 length: 13 residues. Per the germline V gene, CDR1 is SGHNT and CDR2 is YYREEE (reference sequence). V lost 7 bases to trimming and J lost 6 bases; unmatched junction nucleotides: 5. The CDR3 here is CASSNRGAGELFF. CDR3 sequence (DNA): TGTGCCAGCTCGAACAGGGGGGCCGGGGAGCTGTTTTTT.

The chain couples TRBV25-1 to TRBJ1-1; TRBD1 agrees at 9 bases. The CDR3 loop spans 15 amino acids. Germline CDR1 reads MGHDK; CDR2 reads SYGVNS. V was clipped by 6 bases and J by 3 bases; unmatched bases: 8. CDR3 DNA sequence: TGTGCCAGCAGACCCGGGACAGGGATATACACTGAAGCTTTCTTT. Translation gives CASRPGTGIYTEAFF. Together with reference TRBV25-1 and TRBJ1-1, the CDR3 gives the full variable domain: EADIYQTPRYLVIGTGKKITLECSQTMGHDKMYWYQQDPGMELHLIHYSYGVNSTEKGDLSSESTVSRIRTEHFPLTLESARPSHTSQYLCASRPGTGIYTEAFFGQGTRLTVV.

This clone has more than one count but fewer than ten. The chain combines TRBV5-1 with TRBJ2-7; 14 bases align to TRBD2. In germline, CDR1 is SGHRS, CDR2 YFSETQ. V dropped 4 bases and J dropped 3; count of bases not matched to a gene: 3. The CDR3 runs to 15 residues. CDR3 DNA sequence: TGCGCCAGCAGCCACGGGACTAGCGGGGGCTACGAGCAGTACTTC. It specifies CASSHGTSGGYEQYF.

This chain connects TRBV6-5 to TRBJ2-2; D might be TRBD2 (6 bases). V lost 2 bases and J 4 bases, leaving 8 bases between the germline ends. Germline V CDR1 and CDR2: MNHEY, SVGAGI. This CDR3 has 14 amino acids. In DNA, the CDR3 is TGTGCCAGCAGTTACGCGGGGACCACCGGGGAGCTGTTTTTT. Its translation: CASSYAGTTGELFF.

This sequence joins TRBV9 and TRBJ1-6; maybe TRBD1 (5 bases). Germline loops: CDR1 SGDLS, CDR2 YYNGEE. The V end lost 4 bases, the J end lost 9 bases, and 17 bases lay between the germline ends. There are 15 residues in the CDR3. CDR3 loop: CASSSPAGVSSPLHF. The CDR3 DNA reads as TGTGCCAGCAGCTCCCCGGCGGGGGTTAGTTCACCCCTCCACTTT.

This rearrangement joins TRBV3-1 (or the pseudogene TRBV3-2) to TRBJ1-2; D unresolved. Per the germline V gene, CDR1 is LGHDT and CDR2 is YNNKEL (reference sequence). The ends were cut back, 4 bases at V and 7 bases at J, with 13 bases in the middle. This CDR3 has 13 residues. Written as DNA, the CDR3 is TGTGCCAGCAGCCCAGACCGTCTGGCTGGCTACACCTTC. Amino acids: CASSPDRLAGYTF.

The CDR3 here is CASIVTGQPLKRPQHF. The CDR3, as DNA: TGTGCCAGCATAGTTACGGGACAGCCCCTCAAGAGGCCCCAGCATTTT. The chain uses TRBV6-4 and TRBJ1-5; the match to TRBD1 covers 7 bases. The V segment lost 7 bases and the J segment 9 bases; nucleotides outside the gene matches: 18. The CDR3 contains 16 residues. Germline lookup yields CDR1 MRHNA and CDR2 SNTAGT.

The chain recombines TRBV6-5 with TRBJ1-4; D remains ambiguous. The V end was cut by 6 bases, the J end by 7 bases, with 15 bases between. CDR3 length equals 14 residues. Germline V gene sequence: CDR1 MNHEY, CDR2 SVGAGI. CDR3 nucleotides: TGTGCCAGCAGCGACGCGGGCGCCCCTGAAAAACTGTTTTTT. It encodes CASSDAGAPEKLFF.

The chain recombines TRBV20-1 with TRBJ2-4, with D unclear. Germline V CDR1 and CDR2: DFQATT, SNEGSKA (reference sequence). The V end lost 3 bases, the J end lost 0 bases, and 9 bases lay between the germline ends. CDR3 length: 14 residues. The CDR3 region has the DNA TGCAGTGCTAGTTACCGACTAGCCAAAAACATTCAGTACTTC. The encoded protein is CSASYRLAKNIQYF.

The chain has TRBV3-1 (or the pseudogene TRBV3-2) and TRBJ1-1; no firm D call. The V gene's germline CDR1 is LGHDT and CDR2 YNNKEL (reference sequence). The CDR3 is 11 amino acids. The ends were cut back, 1 base at V and 7 bases at J, with 4 bases in the middle. The CDR3 spells CASSQAYEAFF. The CDR3 nucleotides read TGTGCCAGCAGCCAAGCGTATGAAGCTTTCTTT.

This clone came up once. The J gene is TRBJ1-1, the V gene TRBV11-1, with D uncertain. Germline assignment: CDR1 SGHAT and CDR2 FQDESV (reference sequence). This CDR3 has 15 residues. V gave up 2 bases and J gave up 2 bases, with 12 bases separating them. This chain's CDR3 is CASSLSSGYNTEAFF. The CDR3 bases are TGTGCCAGCAGCTTAAGTTCGGGTTATAACACTGAAGCTTTCTTT.

The V gene is TRBV7-8, the J gene TRBJ1-1, with D possibly TRBD1 on 6 matching bases. Germline V gene lookup returns CDR1 SGHVS and CDR2 FQNEAQ. The CDR3 runs to 15 residues. V shed 5 bases and J shed 7 bases, with 20 bases lying between them. The CDR3 region is CASSLRDNKKGEAFF. The CDR3 DNA reads as TGTGCCAGCAGCCTACGGGACAACAAAAAGGGTGAAGCTTTCTTT.

The chain has TRBV9 and TRBJ1-5; weak D call: TRBD1 (6 bases). V lost 4 bases and J lost 1, with 15 bases in between. CDR1 and CDR2 from the germline V gene are SGDLS and YYNGEE. The CDR3 runs 16 residues. In DNA form, the CDR3 reads TGTGCCAGCAGCCCAAGGAGGGGGGGGAGCAATCAGCCCCAGCATTTT. As protein: CASSPRRGGSNQPQHF.

The chain combines TRBV5-1 with TRBJ1-4; TRBD1 might be the D (5 bases). The V gene's germline CDR1 is SGHRS and CDR2 YFSETQ. V lost 6 bases to trimming and J lost 0 bases, with 6 bases between them. The CDR3 runs to 13 residues. The CDR3 loop reads CASKTATNEKLFF. The CDR3 DNA is TGCGCCAGCAAGACAGCAACTAATGAAAAACTGTTTTTT. The full variable domain, in which reference TRBV5-1 and TRBJ1-4 provide the parts outside the CDR3, is KAGVTQTPRYLIKTRGQQVTLSCSPISGHRSVSWYQQTPGQGLQFLFEYFSETQRNKGNFPGRFSGRQFSNSRSEMNVSTLELGDSALYLCASKTATNEKLFFGSGTQLSVL.

The chain is built from TRBV5-1 and TRBJ1-2; perhaps TRBD1 as D (5 bases). The V end lost 5 bases, the J end lost 4 bases, and 15 bases lay between the germline ends. The germline V gene has CDR1 SGHRS and CDR2 YFSETQ. CDR3 length equals 14 residues. This CDR3 is CASSSSGSPYGYTF. DNA for the CDR3: TGCGCCAGCAGTTCATCAGGGTCACCCTATGGCTACACCTTC.

This chain connects TRBV6-2 or TRBV6-3 to TRBJ2-5; tentatively, D is TRBD2 (6 bases). The CDR3 sequence is 14 residues long. Germline V gives CDR1 MNHEY, CDR2 SVGEGT. The V end lost 2 bases, the J end lost 5 bases, and 12 bases lay between the germline ends. The CDR3 loop is CASSYLTSQETQYF. The CDR3 bases are TGTGCCAGCAGTTACCTTACTAGCCAGGAGACCCAGTACTTC.

The chain joins TRBV9 to TRBJ2-1; D unclear. This CDR3 is built from 16 residues. V dropped 3 bases and J dropped 3 bases, with 16 bases sitting between them. Germline assignment: CDR1 SGDLS and CDR2 YYNGEE. Here the CDR3 DNA reads TGTGCCAGCAGCGGACTCATTATCGGCAGCTACAATGAGCAGTTCTTC. The encoded protein is CASSGLIIGSYNEQFF.

This clone was seen a few times. At one boundary the junction diverges from the germline segment, which might be a read error. The chain carries TRBV7-2 and TRBJ2-3; D may be TRBD2 (5 bases). Germline CDR1 SGHTA, CDR2 FQGNSA. The CDR3 has 14 amino acids. The CDR3 protein is CASRFTGITDTQYF. In DNA form, the CDR3 reads TGTGCCAGCCGCTTTACGGGAATCACAGATACGCAGTATTTT.